Reported below is one T cell receptor (beta chain). The antigen remains unidentified. The data were obtained in a study of T cell repertoires in cytomegalovirus infection. Study information: Recently identified HLA-C-restricted CMV epitopes were used, and well-studied HLA-B-restricted CMV epitopes were used as well. Findings and limits, study-wide: HLA-C-restricted, CMV-specific TCR beta clonotypes were dominant ex vivo.

One entry per CDR3 protein, called by TCRdb with MiXCR from the reads. Seen here are a few hundred thousand distinct CDR3 sequences, just under 40% observed once, and the top ten hold around 50%. V lost 2 bases, J lost 4 bases, and 15 bases lay in between. There are 16 residues in the CDR3. The germline V gene has CDR1 SGHTA and CDR2 FQGNSA. J is TRBJ1-5 and V is TRBV7-2, with D maybe TRBD1 (6 bases). The sequence was obtained from a human donor in good health (CMV status not recorded). Some clones in this sample may be carry-over from other donors' samples. The sample consisted of cultured PBMCs, taken from culture after CMV antigen stimulation. CDR3 region: CASSLFTGYENQPQHF. CDR3 in DNA: TGTGCCAGCAGCTTATTTACAGGGTATGAAAATCAGCCCCAGCATTTT.